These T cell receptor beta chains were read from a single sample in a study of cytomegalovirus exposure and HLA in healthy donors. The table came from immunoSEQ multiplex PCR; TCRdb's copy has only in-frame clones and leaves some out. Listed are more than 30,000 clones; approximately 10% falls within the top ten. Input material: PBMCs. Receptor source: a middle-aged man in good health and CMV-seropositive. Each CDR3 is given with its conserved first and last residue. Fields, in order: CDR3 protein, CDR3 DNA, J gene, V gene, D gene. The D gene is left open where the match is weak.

CDR3 protein: CASSPTSYNEQFF
CDR3 DNA: TGTGCCAGCTCACCAACCAGTTACAATGAGCAGTTCTTC
J gene: TRBJ2-1
V gene: TRBV18
D gene: -

CDR3 protein: CAWSVVGGPYEQYF
CDR3 DNA: TGTGCCTGGAGTGTGGTGGGAGGCCCCTACGAGCAGTACTTC
J gene: TRBJ2-7
V gene: TRBV30
D gene: -

CDR3 protein: CASSSLGGGRGTEAFF
CDR3 DNA: TGTGCCAGCAGCTCCCTTGGGGGAGGGCGGGGTACTGAAGCTTTCTTT
J gene: TRBJ1-1
V gene: TRBV11-2
D gene: -

CDR3 protein: CASSLLAGGHTGELFF
CDR3 DNA: TGTGCCAGCAGTTTACTAGCGGGAGGGCACACCGGGGAGCTGTTTTTT
J gene: TRBJ2-2
V gene: TRBV5-6
D gene: TRBD2

CDR3 protein: CASSLGGVGTATNEKLFF
CDR3 DNA: TGTGCCAGCAGCTTGGGGGGGGTGGGGACAGCAACTAATGAAAAACTGTTTTTT
J gene: TRBJ1-4
V gene: TRBV5-6
D gene: TRBD1

CDR3 protein: CASSEEVGGRSGNTIYF
CDR3 DNA: TGTGCCAGCAGTGAAGAGGTGGGGGGGCGCTCTGGAAACACCATATATTTT
J gene: TRBJ1-3
V gene: TRBV6-1
D gene: -

CDR3 protein: CASSGGDTQYF
CDR3 DNA: TGCGCCAGTTCCGGGGGGGATACGCAGTATTTT
J gene: TRBJ2-3
V gene: TRBV5-1
D gene: TRBD2

CDR3 protein: CASSQTSGTDTQYF
CDR3 DNA: TGCGCCAGCAGCCAGACTAGCGGGACAGATACGCAGTATTTT
J gene: TRBJ2-3
V gene: TRBV4-3
D gene: TRBD2

CDR3 protein: CASSPHEGGEQFF
CDR3 DNA: TGTGCCAGCAGCCCGCACGAAGGGGGTGAGCAGTTCTTC
J gene: TRBJ2-1
V gene: TRBV11-2
D gene: -

CDR3 protein: CASSGIKDRSTDTQYF
CDR3 DNA: TGTGCCAGCAGTGGCATTAAGGACAGGAGCACAGATACGCAGTATTTT
J gene: TRBJ2-3
V gene: TRBV27
D gene: TRBD1

CDR3 protein: CATSRDGGMGGVSYNEQFF
CDR3 DNA: TGTGCCACCAGCAGAGATGGGGGGATGGGTGGGGTTTCCTACAATGAGCAGTTCTTC
J gene: TRBJ2-1
V gene: TRBV15
D gene: -

CDR3 protein: CATSGDTVAEAFF
CDR3 DNA: TGTGCCACCAGCGGAGACACGGTCGCTGAAGCTTTCTTT
J gene: TRBJ1-1
V gene: TRBV15
D gene: -

CDR3 protein: CSAVGSTNEKLFF
CDR3 DNA: TGCAGCGCTGTCGGTTCAACTAATGAAAAACTGTTTTTT
J gene: TRBJ1-4
V gene: TRBV29-1
D gene: -

CDR3 protein: CASKPLAGEGYEQYF
CDR3 DNA: TGTGCCAGCAAACCCCTAGCGGGAGAGGGGTACGAGCAGTACTTC
J gene: TRBJ2-7
V gene: TRBV6-4
D gene: TRBD2

CDR3 protein: CASSGPAPGGGEQYF
CDR3 DNA: TGTGCCAGCAGTGGCCCTGCCCCAGGGGGTGGCGAGCAGTACTTC
J gene: TRBJ2-7
V gene: TRBV2
D gene: TRBD1

CDR3 protein: CASSLGGLAGAVEQFF
CDR3 DNA: TGTGCCAGCAGCTTAGGGGGACTAGCGGGAGCGGTTGAGCAGTTCTTC
J gene: TRBJ2-1
V gene: TRBV7-8
D gene: TRBD2

CDR3 protein: CASSPLRGTNEKLFF
CDR3 DNA: TGTGCCAGTAGTCCCCTCAGAGGAACTAATGAAAAACTGTTTTTT
J gene: TRBJ1-4
V gene: TRBV19
D gene: -

CDR3 protein: CASSPTGYGYTF
CDR3 DNA: TGTGCCAGCAGCCCGACGGGCTATGGCTACACCTTC
J gene: TRBJ1-2
V gene: TRBV7-8
D gene: -

CDR3 protein: CASSLGYGAKGYTF
CDR3 DNA: TGTGCCAGCAGCTTGGGGTATGGGGCGAAGGGTTACACCTTC
J gene: TRBJ1-2
V gene: TRBV28
D gene: -

CDR3 protein: CAWGGAAYEQYF
CDR3 DNA: TGTGCCTGGGGGGGGGCGGCCTACGAGCAGTACTTC
J gene: TRBJ2-7
V gene: TRBV30
D gene: -

CDR3 protein: CASSLSERELSTDTQYF
CDR3 DNA: TGTGCCAGCAGCTTAAGTGAAAGGGAGTTGAGCACAGATACGCAGTATTTT
J gene: TRBJ2-3
V gene: TRBV11-2
D gene: -

CDR3 protein: CASSLSGPNTEAFF
CDR3 DNA: TGCGCCAGCAGCTTATCAGGGCCCAACACTGAAGCTTTCTTT
J gene: TRBJ1-1
V gene: TRBV5-1
D gene: -

CDR3 protein: CASTYWREDTGELFF
CDR3 DNA: TGCGCCAGCACCTACTGGCGGGAGGACACCGGGGAGCTGTTTTTT
J gene: TRBJ2-2
V gene: TRBV5-1
D gene: TRBD2

CDR3 protein: CASSADLAGGSETQYF
CDR3 DNA: TGCGCCAGCAGCGCGGACCTAGCGGGGGGTAGTGAGACCCAGTACTTC
J gene: TRBJ2-5
V gene: TRBV5-1
D gene: TRBD2

CDR3 protein: CASSHPGGGGETQYF
CDR3 DNA: TGCGCCAGCAGCCACCCCGGGGGGGGAGGAGAGACCCAGTACTTC
J gene: TRBJ2-5
V gene: TRBV4-1
D gene: TRBD2

CDR3 protein: CASSESSDRGRLNEQFF
CDR3 DNA: TGTGCCAGCAGTGAATCTAGCGACAGGGGGAGGTTAAATGAGCAGTTCTTC
J gene: TRBJ2-1
V gene: TRBV25-1
D gene: TRBD1

CDR3 protein: CASRGANEQFF
CDR3 DNA: TGTGCCAGCAGGGGGGCCAATGAGCAGTTCTTC
J gene: TRBJ2-1
V gene: TRBV2
D gene: -

CDR3 protein: CASSFGGGLAGFLTYNEQFF
CDR3 DNA: TGTGCCAGCAGCTTCGGGGGGGGACTAGCGGGATTCCTTACCTACAATGAGCAGTTCTTC
J gene: TRBJ2-1
V gene: TRBV11-3
D gene: TRBD2

CDR3 protein: CAWTIRTGGNEQYF
CDR3 DNA: TGTGCCTGGACTATAAGGACAGGGGGGAACGAGCAGTACTTC
J gene: TRBJ2-7
V gene: TRBV30
D gene: TRBD1

CDR3 protein: CSARDGTPQYF
CDR3 DNA: TGCAGTGCTAGAGATGGGACACCCCAGTACTTC
J gene: TRBJ2-5
V gene: TRBV20-1
D gene: -

CDR3 protein: CASSEGGQGDQETQYF
CDR3 DNA: TGTGCCAGCAGCGAGGGGGGACAGGGGGACCAAGAGACCCAGTACTTC
J gene: TRBJ2-5
V gene: TRBV9
D gene: TRBD1

CDR3 protein: CASQRPQPTYEQYF
CDR3 DNA: TGTGCCAGTCAAAGACCACAGCCAACCTACGAGCAGTACTTC
J gene: TRBJ2-7
V gene: TRBV2
D gene: -

CDR3 protein: CASSSPSGTDTQYF
CDR3 DNA: TGTGCCAGCAGTTCCCCCTCTGGCACAGATACGCAGTATTTT
J gene: TRBJ2-3
V gene: TRBV6-6
D gene: -

CDR3 protein: CASSLRQGGQPQHF
CDR3 DNA: TGTGCCAGCAGTTTAAGACAGGGCGGTCAGCCCCAGCATTTT
J gene: TRBJ1-5
V gene: TRBV27
D gene: TRBD1

CDR3 protein: CASRNRQGGEETQYF
CDR3 DNA: TGTGCCAGCAGAAATCGACAGGGGGGGGAAGAGACCCAGTACTTC
J gene: TRBJ2-5
V gene: TRBV7-2
D gene: TRBD1

CDR3 protein: CSARQGGSYEQYF
CDR3 DNA: TGCAGCGCTAGACAGGGCGGAAGCTACGAGCAGTACTTC
J gene: TRBJ2-7
V gene: TRBV29-1
D gene: TRBD1

CDR3 protein: CASRGQGVGYEQYF
CDR3 DNA: TGTGCCAGCAGGGGACAGGGGGTTGGCTACGAGCAGTACTTC
J gene: TRBJ2-7
V gene: TRBV11-3
D gene: TRBD1

CDR3 protein: CASSPAAGGTWMDEQFF
CDR3 DNA: TGCGCCAGCAGCCCGGCGGCGGGGGGCACCTGGATGGATGAGCAGTTCTTC
J gene: TRBJ2-1
V gene: TRBV5-1
D gene: TRBD2

CDR3 protein: CASLDSGNSYEQYF
CDR3 DNA: TGTGCCAGCTTAGATAGCGGGAACTCCTACGAGCAGTACTTC
J gene: TRBJ2-7
V gene: TRBV28
D gene: TRBD2

CDR3 protein: CASSGVLDEQYF
CDR3 DNA: TGTGCCAGCAGCGGAGTGTTGGACGAGCAGTACTTC
J gene: TRBJ2-7
V gene: TRBV28
D gene: -

CDR3 protein: CASSLAPGDTEAFF
CDR3 DNA: TGTGCCAGCAGCTTAGCCCCAGGGGACACTGAAGCTTTCTTT
J gene: TRBJ1-1
V gene: TRBV7-2
D gene: -

CDR3 protein: CASREAGSTAQYF
CDR3 DNA: TGTGCCAGCAGAGAAGCGGGAAGTACAGCCCAGTACTTC
J gene: TRBJ2-5
V gene: TRBV27
D gene: TRBD2

CDR3 protein: CASSQGAGQPQHF
CDR3 DNA: TGTGCCAGTAGCCAGGGGGCGGGACAGCCCCAGCATTTT
J gene: TRBJ1-5
V gene: TRBV19
D gene: TRBD1

CDR3 protein: CASSVARGNQPQHF
CDR3 DNA: TGTGCCAGCAGTGTTGCCAGGGGCAATCAGCCCCAGCATTTT
J gene: TRBJ1-5
V gene: TRBV2
D gene: -

CDR3 protein: CASSAHGGGRRPQHF
CDR3 DNA: TGTGCCAGCAGTGCACACGGGGGCGGGAGACGGCCCCAGCATTTT
J gene: TRBJ1-5
V gene: TRBV6-5
D gene: -

CDR3 protein: CASSYGTGINEQFF
CDR3 DNA: TGCGCCAGCAGCTACGGGACAGGTATCAATGAGCAGTTCTTC
J gene: TRBJ2-1
V gene: TRBV5-1
D gene: TRBD1

CDR3 protein: CASSSPSGPGTDTQYF
CDR3 DNA: TGCGCCAGCAGCTCCCCTAGCGGGCCCGGTACAGATACGCAGTATTTT
J gene: TRBJ2-3
V gene: TRBV5-1
D gene: TRBD2

CDR3 protein: CASSSRAGLSYEQYF
CDR3 DNA: TGTGCCAGCAGCTCCCGGGCGGGGCTCTCCTACGAGCAGTACTTC
J gene: TRBJ2-7
V gene: TRBV13
D gene: -